A single sample gave rise to the 10 T cell receptor beta chains below, sequenced in a study of cytomegalovirus exposure and HLA in healthy donors. Clones were sequenced by immunoSEQ multiplex PCR, and TCRdb holds only the in-frame ones, with some missing. Here the sample spans 300,000 to 400,000 clones, roughly 86% being singletons. The sample comprised PBMCs. The receptors come from a young man in good health and CMV-seronegative.

This chain connects TRBV5-5 to TRBJ1-1, with 8 bases that match TRBD1. Per the germline V gene, CDR1 is SGHKS and CDR2 is YYEKEE (reference sequence). The CDR3 spans 17 residues. The trim removed 0 bases at V and 0 bases at J, leaving 7 bases unmatched. CDR3 sequence: CASSLDGDRFMNTEAFF. CDR3 nucleotide sequence: TGTGCCAGCAGCTTGGATGGGGACAGGTTCATGAACACTGAAGCTTTCTTT.

The chain has TRBV11-3 and TRBJ2-1; a possible D gene is TRBD2 (6 bases). V shed 4 bases and J shed 5 bases, with 24 bases lying between them. Per germline, CDR1 SGHNT and CDR2 YENEEA. This CDR3 comprises 18 residues. CDR3 in DNA: TGTGCCAGCAGCTCATATATTAGCGGCGTAAGGTTTGACAATGAGCAGTTCTTC. The encoded protein is CASSSYISGVRFDNEQFF.

V and J are TRBV6-1 and TRBJ1-2; no clear D. V lost 8 bases and J 6 bases, leaving 16 bases between the germline ends. CDR1 is MNHNS and CDR2 is SASEGT in the germline V gene. The CDR3 extends over 13 amino acids. CDR3 protein: CASASRAKDGYTF. The CDR3 region has the DNA TGTGCCAGCGCTAGCCGGGCGAAAGATGGCTACACCTTC.

The rearrangement links TRBV18 to TRBJ2-1; 9 bases match TRBD1. V shed 1 base and J 7 bases; nucleotides not matched to a gene: 2. The CDR3 is 14 amino acids. Germline V CDR1 and CDR2: KGHSH, LQKENI. The CDR3, as DNA: TGTGCCAGCTCACCACTCGGGACAGGGAATGAGCAGTTCTTC. Translating gives CASSPLGTGNEQFF.

The rearrangement uses TRBV11-2 and TRBJ2-1; 7 bases map to TRBD2. CDR3 length: 15 amino acids. With 5 bases clipped from V and 2 bases from J, the junction kept 6 bases outside the gene matches. Germline values: CDR1 SGHAT, CDR2 FQNNGV. The CDR3 is CASSIGLGAYNEQFF. As DNA, the CDR3 is TGTGCCAGCAGCATCGGACTAGGGGCCTACAATGAGCAGTTCTTC.

The chain carries TRBV4-2 and TRBJ2-7, with D perhaps TRBD2 (5 bases). Trimming left V 1 base short and J 0 bases short, with 10 bases between. Germline V gene data show CDR1 as LGHNA and CDR2 as YNFKEQ. This CDR3 region has 15 residues. This CDR3 is CASSQASSSSYEQYF. The CDR3 nucleotides are TGTGCCAGCAGCCAAGCTAGCTCAAGCTCCTACGAGCAGTACTTC.

The rearrangement uses TRBV29-1 and TRBJ1-4; 7 bases match TRBD1. CDR1 SQVTM and CDR2 ANQGSEA come from the germline V gene. J lost 7 bases, V lost 6 bases, and 11 bases had no gene match. There are 14 residues in the CDR3. CDR3 DNA: TGCAGCGTAAGATCGACAGGGACGGGTGAAAAACTGTTTTTT. Translated: CSVRSTGTGEKLFF.

The V gene is TRBV11-2, the J gene TRBJ1-4; 7 positions match TRBD1. Trimming removed 5 bases from V and 0 bases from J; junction bases left unmatched: 6. CDR1 is SGHAT and CDR2 is FQNNGV in the germline V gene. CDR3 length equals 16 residues. In DNA form, the CDR3 reads TGTGCCAGCAGCGACCGGACAGGAGCAACTAATGAAAAACTGTTTTTT. As protein: CASSDRTGATNEKLFF.

In this sample, this clone turned up a few times. CDR3 DNA: TGTGCCAGCAGCCCTGGCCTCAGGGACGAGCAGTACTTC. It specifies CASSPGLRDEQYF. This chain links TRBV7-2 with TRBJ2-7; maybe TRBD1 (5 bases). In germline, CDR1 is SGHTA, CDR2 FQGNSA. V was clipped by 5 bases and J by 5 bases, with 13 bases between them. The CDR3 is 13 residues long.

The chain couples TRBV6-6 to TRBJ2-2; possibly TRBD2 for D (5 bases). This CDR3 region has 14 residues. V gave up 7 bases and J gave up 3 bases, with 12 bases separating them. Germline-derived CDR1 and CDR2 are MNHNY and SVGAGI (reference sequence). DNA of the CDR3: TGTGCCAGCAACTCCCTCGGGGACACCGGGGAGCTGTTTTTT. Its protein is CASNSLGDTGELFF.